This entry is about one T cell receptor (beta chain). Antigen: not known. This specimen comes from a study of OX40 agonist ivuxolimab in advanced cancers. At the level of the study: Patients in the trial were receiving intravenous ivuxolimab every 2 weeks, at doses of 0.01 to 10 mg/kg. Subjects had a mean age of about 61 years, with a range of 23 to 79; around 80% were male.

Study outcomes and limitations: Clonal expansion from baseline to week 6 occurred in both CD4+ and CD8+ T cells.

Anyone with autoimmune disease history or systemic immunosuppression was excluded. This CDR3 is 13 amino acids long. V was pared by 6 bases and J by 4 bases, with 5 bases of the junction left unmatched. Germline CDR1 reads PRHDT; CDR2 reads FYEKMQ (reference sequence). TCRdb's table, derived via immunoSEQ multiplex PCR, lists solely in-frame clones and lacks some. The data show 75,000 to 95,000 clones, roughly 85% seen once. The receptor comes from an adult with an advanced solid tumor such as melanoma, head and neck, liver or kidney cancer. Sequenced here: CD4+ or CD8+ T cells sorted from blood, sampled in a trial of the OX40 agonist ivuxolimab. The V and J genes are TRBV13 and TRBJ1-2, with TRBD1 identical over 7 bases. CDR3 coding DNA: TGTGCCAGCAGGGAGACAGGGATCTATGGCTACACCTTC. It codes for CASRETGIYGYTF.